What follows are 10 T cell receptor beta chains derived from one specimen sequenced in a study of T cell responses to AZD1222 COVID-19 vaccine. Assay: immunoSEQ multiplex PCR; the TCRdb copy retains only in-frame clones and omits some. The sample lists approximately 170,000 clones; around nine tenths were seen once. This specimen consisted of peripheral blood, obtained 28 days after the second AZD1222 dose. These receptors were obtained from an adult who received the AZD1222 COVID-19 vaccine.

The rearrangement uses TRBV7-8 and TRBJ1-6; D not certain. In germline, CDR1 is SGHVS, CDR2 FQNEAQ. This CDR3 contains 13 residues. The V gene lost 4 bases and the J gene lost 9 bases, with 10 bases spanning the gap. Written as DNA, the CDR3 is TGTGCCAGCAGCTCCCCAGGTAGTTCACCCCTCCACTTT. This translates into CASSSPGSSPLHF.

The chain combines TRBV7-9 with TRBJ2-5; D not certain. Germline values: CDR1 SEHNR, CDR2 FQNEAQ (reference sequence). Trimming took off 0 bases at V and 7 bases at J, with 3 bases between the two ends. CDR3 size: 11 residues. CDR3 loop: CASSLALTQYF. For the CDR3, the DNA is TGTGCCAGCAGCTTAGCTCTGACCCAGTACTTC.

The CDR3 DNA reads TGTGCCATCAGTAGAATTGGGGATTCACCCCTCCACTTT. Amino acids: CAISRIGDSPLHF. This chain uses TRBV10-3 with TRBJ1-6; D remains unclear. V dropped 5 bases and J dropped 8 bases, with 10 bases sitting between them. The CDR3 totals 13 residues. Germline CDR1 and CDR2: ENHRY and SYGVKD.

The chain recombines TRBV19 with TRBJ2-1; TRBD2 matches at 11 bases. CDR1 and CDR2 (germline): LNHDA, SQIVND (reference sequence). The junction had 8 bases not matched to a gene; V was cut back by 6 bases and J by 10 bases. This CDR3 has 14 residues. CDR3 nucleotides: TGTGCCAGTAGGCCGGGACTAGCGGTTGCGGAGCAGTTCTTC. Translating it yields CASRPGLAVAEQFF.

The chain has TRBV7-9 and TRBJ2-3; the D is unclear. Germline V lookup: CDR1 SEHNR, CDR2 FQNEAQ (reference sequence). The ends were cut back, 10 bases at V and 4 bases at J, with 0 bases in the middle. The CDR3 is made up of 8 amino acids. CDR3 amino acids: CATDTQYF. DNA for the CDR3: TGTGCCACAGATACGCAGTATTTT.

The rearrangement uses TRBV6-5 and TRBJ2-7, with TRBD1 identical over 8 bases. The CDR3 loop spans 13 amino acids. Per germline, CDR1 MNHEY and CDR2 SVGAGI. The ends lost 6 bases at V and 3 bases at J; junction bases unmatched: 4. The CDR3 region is CASSETGVYEQYF. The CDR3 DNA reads TGTGCCAGCAGCGAGACAGGGGTCTACGAGCAGTACTTC.

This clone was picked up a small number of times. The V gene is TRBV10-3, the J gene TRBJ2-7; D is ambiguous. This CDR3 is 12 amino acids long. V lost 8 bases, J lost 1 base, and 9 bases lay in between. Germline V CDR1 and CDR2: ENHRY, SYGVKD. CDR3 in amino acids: CAIGDRSYEQYF. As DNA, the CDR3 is TGTGCCATCGGGGATCGGTCCTACGAGCAGTACTTC.

Here the CDR3 reads CASSGGTGGIYEQYF. The CDR3 DNA is TGCGCCAGCAGCGGCGGGACAGGAGGGATCTACGAGCAGTACTTC. The chain recombines TRBV5-1 with TRBJ2-7; 8 nucleotides align to TRBD1. Germline V gene sequence: CDR1 SGHRS, CDR2 YFSETQ. The CDR3 runs to 15 residues. The junction had 9 bases not matched to a gene; V was cut back by 4 bases and J by 3 bases.

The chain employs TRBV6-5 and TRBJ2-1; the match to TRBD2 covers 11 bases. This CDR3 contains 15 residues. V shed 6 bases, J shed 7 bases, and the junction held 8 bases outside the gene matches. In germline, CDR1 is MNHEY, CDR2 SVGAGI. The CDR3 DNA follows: TGTGCCAGCAGGCGGGGTAGCGGGGGGGAGAATGAGCAGTTCTTC. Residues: CASRRGSGGENEQFF.

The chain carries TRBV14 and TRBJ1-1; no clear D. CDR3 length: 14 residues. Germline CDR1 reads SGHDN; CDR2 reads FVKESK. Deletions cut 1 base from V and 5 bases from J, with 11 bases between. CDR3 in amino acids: CASSQARGWTEAFF. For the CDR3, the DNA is TGTGCCAGCAGCCAAGCTAGAGGGTGGACTGAAGCTTTCTTT.